Shown below are 5 T cell receptor beta chains from a single sample sequenced in a study of CD4 T cells in relation to SARS-CoV-2 and coronaviruses. The antigens these receptors bind are not known. CD4+ T cells from unexposed donors were obtained before the COVID-19 pandemic (2011-2018). Isolation of CD4+ T cells took place after about 9 days in culture. Assay: immunoSEQ multiplex PCR; the TCRdb copy retains only in-frame clones and omits some. This sample yields around 12,000 clones, of which approximately 80% are seen a single time; approximately 24% belongs to the top ten. Input material: CD4+ T cells from PBMCs, cultured in vitro. These receptors came from a human donor in good health.

The V and J genes are TRBV6-5 and TRBJ2-1; the match to TRBD2 covers 13 bases. The CDR3 length is 13 residues. Germline trimming cut 9 bases from V and 10 bases from J; bases unmatched to any gene: 6. The V gene's germline CDR1 is MNHEY and CDR2 SVGAGI. The CDR3 protein is CASRTSGSREQFF. CDR3 nucleotides: TGTGCCAGTAGGACTAGCGGGAGTCGAGAGCAGTTCTTC.

In its sample, this clone was seen once. V gene TRBV25-1 combines with J gene TRBJ1-1; possibly TRBD1 for D (5 bases). CDR1 is MGHDK, CDR2 SYGVNS, per germline. With 4 bases removed from V and 4 bases from J, the gap between germline ends came to 10 bases. There are 13 residues in the CDR3. The CDR3 DNA follows: TGTGCCAGCAGTGTCCAAGGGACCACTGAAGCTTTCTTT. This codes for CASSVQGTTEAFF. The full variable domain, with the rest looked up from reference TRBV25-1 and TRBJ1-1, is EADIYQTPRYLVIGTGKKITLECSQTMGHDKMYWYQQDPGMELHLIHYSYGVNSTEKGDLSSESTVSRIRTEHFPLTLESARPSHTSQYLCASSVQGTTEAFFGQGTRLTVV.

The V gene is TRBV4-3, the J gene TRBJ1-5; D call uncertain. CDR1 LGHNA and CDR2 YSLEER come from the germline V gene. The V and J ends lost 0 bases and 5 bases respectively, with 5 bases between them. This CDR3 has 13 residues. The CDR3 protein is CASSQEVDQPQHF. The CDR3 region has the DNA TGCGCCAGCAGCCAAGAGGTAGATCAGCCCCAGCATTTT.

In this sample, this clone turned up once. The V call is TRBV24-1, the J call TRBJ1-5; no definite D call. The germline CDR1 and CDR2 sequences are KGHDR and SFDVKD. The V end lost 5 bases, the J end lost 7 bases, and 14 bases lay between the germline ends. The CDR3 has 14 residues. In DNA form, the CDR3 reads TGTGCCACCAGTGGGCAACCAGGTGGACAGCCCCAGCATTTT. This sequence encodes CATSGQPGGQPQHF.

This clone was observed a few times. The rearrangement uses TRBV6-5 and TRBJ2-7; 11 positions agree with TRBD1. J lost 5 bases, V lost 6 bases, and 3 bases had no gene match. The CDR3 is made up of 13 amino acids. The germline CDR1 and CDR2 sequences are MNHEY and SVGAGI. The CDR3 reads CASSGTGGDEQYF. In DNA, the CDR3 is TGTGCCAGCAGCGGGACAGGGGGGGACGAGCAGTACTTC.